These T cell receptor beta chains were read from a single sample in a study of blood T cell repertoires in COVID-19. Method: immunoSEQ multiplex PCR; TCRdb's copy keeps in-frame clones and lacks some. The table records over 350,000 clones, 87% of them present only once. The sample taken for sequencing was PBMCs or T cells enriched from blood (not recorded which). The source of these receptors is a woman aged 50 to 65 who had recovered from COVID-19. The CDR3 runs from the conserved cysteine through the conserved F or W. A D gene is named only where the DNA matches it firmly. The size entry is marked missing in some rows and otherwise reads once, few, many or a size class.

abundance	d_gene	v_gene	j_gene	CDR3nt	CDR3aa
.	.	TRBV28	TRBJ1-2	TGTGCCAGCAGTTTGCGGACAGCCTATGGCTACACCTTC	CASSLRTAYGYTF
once	.	TRBV6-5	TRBJ1-4	TGTGCCAGCCGTTATGCAGGATCTAATGAAAAACTGTTTTTT	CASRYAGSNEKLFF
.	TRBD1	TRBV28	TRBJ1-6	TGTGCCAGCAGCCAAACCGGGACAGCAAATTCACCCCTCCACTTT	CASSQTGTANSPLHF
.	TRBD1	TRBV5-1	TRBJ2-2	TGCGCCAGCAGCTTAGCGGGACAGGGGAATACCGGGGAGCTGTTTTTT	CASSLAGQGNTGELFF
.	TRBD2	TRBV14	TRBJ2-1	TGTGCCAGCAGCCCCCCAGAGCGGGGGGCCAATGAGCAGTTCTTC	CASSPPERGANEQFF
.	TRBD1	TRBV29-1	TRBJ2-3	TGCAGCGCCGAATGGACAGGCTGGGAAGATACGCAGTATTTT	CSAEWTGWEDTQYF
.	.	TRBV5-6	TRBJ2-7	TGTGCCAGCAGCCAGTATGTTCTCGACGAGCAGTACTTC	CASSQYVLDEQYF
.	TRBD1	TRBV6-5	TRBJ2-1	TGTGCCAGCAGTTACTCAAGGGACAGGGCCTATGAGCAGTTCTTC	CASSYSRDRAYEQFF
.	.	TRBV11-2	TRBJ1-1	TGTGCCAGCAGCTTACAGGGAACTGAAGCTTTCTTT	CASSLQGTEAFF
.	TRBD1	TRBV19	TRBJ2-2	TGTGCGGCTCAAAGGACAGGGGGGGCCGGGGAGCTGTTTTTT	CAAQRTGGAGELFF
.	.	TRBV28	TRBJ1-1	TGTGCCAGGCTACTACCAGGGGAATTGAACACTGAAGCTTTCTTT	CARLLPGELNTEAFF
.	TRBD2	TRBV15	TRBJ2-3	TGTGCCACCAGCAAAGCGGGGGAGGGAAATACGCAGTATTTT	CATSKAGEGNTQYF
.	.	TRBV11-1	TRBJ1-2	TGTGCCAGCAGCCCGGCGGCGGGCACCAGAGGCTACACCTTC	CASSPAAGTRGYTF
.	TRBD1	TRBV5-6	TRBJ1-6	TGTGCCAGCAGTCGGGACAGGGGGTATGGCTATAATTCACCCCTCCACTTT	CASSRDRGYGYNSPLHF
.	TRBD1	TRBV28	TRBJ1-2	TGTGCCAGCAGCGGACAGGATCGCCCGGAGGGTGGCTACACCTTC	CASSGQDRPEGGYTF